This is a list of T cell receptor beta chains from one sample in a study of metastatic and nonmetastatic thyroid tumors. MiXCR was used by TCRdb to re-call the PCR reads. The table has approximately 30,000 clones, roughly 17% seen once; the top ten hold around 6.5%. The sample consisted of blood. The receptors originated from a male donor with papillary thyroid cancer or a benign thyroid nodule (not recorded which). Some clones in this sample may be carry-over from other donors' samples. CDR3s include the opening cysteine and the closing phenylalanine or tryptophan. D genes are given only for firm matches. Only some rows state a clone size, as once, few, many or a class for expanded clones.

size,J,length,V,D,DNA,CDR3
many,TRBJ2-7,12,TRBV10-2,NA,TGCGCCAGCAGTCACAACCCCTACGAGCAGTACTTC,CASSHNPYEQYF
many,TRBJ1-5,14,TRBV9,NA,TGTGCCAGCAGCGTAGGTGGGGGCAATCAGCCCCAGCATTTT,CASSVGGGNQPQHF
many,TRBJ1-4,13,TRBV29-1,TRBD1,TGCAGCGTTAAGACAGGGCGAAATGAAAAACTGTTTTTT,CSVKTGRNEKLFF
many,TRBJ1-2,16,TRBV4-2,NA,TGTGCCAGCAGCCAAGGTGTTCGGGGGACGATCTATGGCTACACCTTC,CASSQGVRGTIYGYTF
medium-sized,TRBJ1-1,13,TRBV6-1,TRBD1,TGTGCCAGCAGTGTAGACAGGGATACTGAAGCTTTCTTT,CASSVDRDTEAFF
many,TRBJ2-1,14,TRBV10-1,NA,TGCGCCAGCAGTGATGGTCAGGGGCCTGAGGCCCTGTTCTTC,CASSDGQGPEALFF
large,TRBJ2-7,14,TRBV20-1,TRBD2,TGCAGTGCTAGAGATGGAGCGGGAAAGAACGAGCAGTACTTC,CSARDGAGKNEQYF
many,TRBJ2-3,13,TRBV6-1,NA,TGTGCCAGCAGTGAACCGGGCACAGATACGCAGTATTTT,CASSEPGTDTQYF
many,TRBJ1-1,15,TRBV5-4,NA,TGTGCCAGCAGCTTGGGACTGGGTGGGGGGACTGAAGCTTTCTTT,CASSLGLGGGTEAFF
NA,TRBJ1-2,14,TRBV7-2,TRBD1,TGTGCCAGCAGCCACTTGGACAGGGAATATGCCTACACCTTC,CASSHLDREYAYTF
many,TRBJ1-1,12,TRBV28,NA,TGTGCCAGCAGCTCCCAGGGTTTCGAAGCTTTCTTT,CASSSQGFEAFF
many,TRBJ1-2,15,TRBV28,NA,TGTGCCAGCAGCAACCTCTTGGCAGTCAACTATGGCTACACCTTC,CASSNLLAVNYGYTF
medium-sized,TRBJ2-2,18,TRBV6-1,TRBD1,TGTGCCAGCAGTGAAGAGAGACAGGGATTCGGTGTGGCCGGGGAGCTGTTTTTT,CASSEERQGFGVAGELFF
NA,TRBJ2-1,12,TRBV28,NA,TGTGCCAACAGTTTCTACAGAGATGAGCAGTTCTTC,CANSFYRDEQFF
many,TRBJ2-1,14,TRBV20-1,TRBD2,TGCAGTGCCGCCCTTAGCGGGAGGAGGGCTGAGCAGTTCTTC,CSAALSGRRAEQFF
many,TRBJ1-6,13,TRBV10-1,TRBD1,TGCGCCAGCAGCGACAGGGGTAATTCACCCCTCCACTTT,CASSDRGNSPLHF
NA,TRBJ1-1,15,TRBV30,NA,TGTGCCTGGAGCACAGAGAGGCGGGGGCACACTGAAGCTTTCTTT,CAWSTERRGHTEAFF
NA,TRBJ2-7,12,TRBV14,NA,TGTGCCAGCAGCCAAGGCGGATACGAGCAGTACTTC,CASSQGGYEQYF
many,TRBJ1-2,13,TRBV28,NA,TGTGCCAGCTTCTCAACACGTAACTATGGCTACACCTTC,CASFSTRNYGYTF
many,TRBJ2-7,12,TRBV10-2,NA,TGCGCCAGCCTGATGGGACCTCAGGAGCAGTACTTC,CASLMGPQEQYF
medium-sized,TRBJ2-2,15,TRBV6-1,TRBD2,TGTGCCAGCAGTTTAGCGGGAGGAGGTACCGGGGAGCTGTTTTTT,CASSLAGGGTGELFF
many,TRBJ2-5,13,TRBV5-1,NA,TGCGCCAGCAGCCCCCGGCGCCAAGAGACCCAGTACTTC,CASSPRRQETQYF
NA,TRBJ2-7,13,TRBV7-2,NA,TGTGCCAGCAGCCCGGACGGATACTACGAGCAGTACTTC,CASSPDGYYEQYF
many,TRBJ1-5,15,TRBV10-3,NA,TGTGCCATCAGTGAGGACCCTTATAGCAATCAGCCCCAGCATTTT,CAISEDPYSNQPQHF
NA,TRBJ2-1,14,TRBV18,NA,TGTGCCAGCTCTTATACCGGTTATTACAATGAGCAGTTCTTC,CASSYTGYYNEQFF
NA,TRBJ2-1,16,TRBV11-2,NA,TGTGCCAGCAGCTTAGTGGGGTTTTTCTCCTACAATGAGCAGTTCTTC,CASSLVGFFSYNEQFF
many,TRBJ1-3,14,TRBV9,NA,TGTGCCAGCAGCGTAGATGGGGATGGAAACACCATATATTTT,CASSVDGDGNTIYF
many,TRBJ1-6,14,TRBV18,NA,TGTGCCAGCTCACCACCCATAGCCGGATCACCCCTCCACTTT,CASSPPIAGSPLHF
NA,TRBJ1-2,18,TRBV15,NA,TGTGCCACCAGCAGAGATCAGCCTGGAACTACGGGCAACTATGGCTACACCTTC,CATSRDQPGTTGNYGYTF
many,TRBJ1-5,15,TRBV30,NA,TGTGCCTGGAGCGAGGGGGTTTTAAGCAATCAGCCCCAGCATTTT,CAWSEGVLSNQPQHF
NA,TRBJ2-7,14,TRBV5-8,TRBD1,TGTGCCAGCAGCTTGTCAGGGGGCGCGGGCGAGCAGTACTTC,CASSLSGGAGEQYF
many,TRBJ2-1,15,TRBV11-2,NA,TGTGCCAGCAGCTTAGGGTATACCTTCGGAAATGAGCAGTTCTTC,CASSLGYTFGNEQFF
NA,TRBJ2-7,16,TRBV20-1,TRBD2,TGCAGTGCTAGAGATCGACTCGGGACTAGGGGATACGAGCAGTACTTC,CSARDRLGTRGYEQYF
many,TRBJ1-1,14,TRBV5-1,NA,TGCGCCAGCAGCTTGGGGACTGAGGGCACTGAAGCTTTCTTT,CASSLGTEGTEAFF
many,TRBJ2-3,12,TRBV10-2,TRBD2,TGCGCCAGCAGTGGGGCGACTAGCGGGGCGTATTTT,CASSGATSGAYF
NA,TRBJ2-5,14,TRBV6-1,TRBD1,TGTGCCAGCAGTGAGGGGACAGGCGTAGAGACCCAGTACTTC,CASSEGTGVETQYF
many,TRBJ1-1,13,TRBV20-1,NA,TGCAGTGCTTCCCACCATGAGAACACTGAAGCTTTCTTT,CSASHHENTEAFF
medium-sized,TRBJ2-7,16,TRBV27,NA,TGTGCCAGCAGTTTATCCGGACTCGGCCTTTACTACGAGCAGTACTTC,CASSLSGLGLYYEQYF
medium-sized,TRBJ1-2,14,TRBV6-1,NA,TGTGCCAGCAGTTTTCAGGGTGGGAGCGATGGCTACACCTTC,CASSFQGGSDGYTF
NA,TRBJ2-2,16,TRBV11-1,NA,TGTGCCAGCAAGGACCAAGTAACAGGGAACACCGGGGATCTGTTTTTT,CASKDQVTGNTGDLFF
NA,TRBJ1-5,15,TRBV6-2/TRBV6-3,NA,TGTGCCAGCAACGCGGGGGGGGATGGCAATCAGCCCCAGCATTTT,CASNAGGDGNQPQHF
NA,TRBJ2-3,14,TRBV10-1,NA,TGCGCCAGCAAGGGGCCAAACTCCACAGATACGCAGTATTTT,CASKGPNSTDTQYF
many,TRBJ2-3,13,TRBV5-1,NA,TGCGCCAGCAACTTATTCTCTCCAGATACGCAGTATTTT,CASNLFSPDTQYF
few,TRBJ2-7,18,TRBV3-1,TRBD2,TGTGCCAGCAGCCCGGGGGGCTGGCTAGCGGGAGGAACCTACGAGCAGTACTTC,CASSPGGWLAGGTYEQYF
NA,TRBJ1-2,15,TRBV15,NA,TGTGCCACCAGCAGAGGAGGAGTGGGGAAGGTTGGCTACACCTTC,CATSRGGVGKVGYTF
many,TRBJ2-1,16,TRBV11-1,TRBD1,TGTGCCAGCAGCCCGCCGGGACAGGGGGCCCGCAATGAGCAGTTCTTC,CASSPPGQGARNEQFF
medium-sized,TRBJ2-7,12,TRBV9,TRBD1,TGTGCCAGCAGCCGGGACAGTTACGAGCAGTACTTC,CASSRDSYEQYF
few,TRBJ2-2,14,TRBV24-1,NA,TGTGCCACCAGTGACGAGCCCGACACCGGGGAGCTGTTTTTT,CATSDEPDTGELFF
many,TRBJ1-1,15,TRBV10-1,NA,TGCGCCAGCAGTGAGTCGGGCGGGACTGGTAGCGAAGCTTTCTTT,CASSESGGTGSEAFF
many,TRBJ1-6,14,TRBV30,NA,TGTGCCTGGGGCCCCGGGACGGGGAATTCACCCCTCCACTTT,CAWGPGTGNSPLHF
many,TRBJ1-2,10,TRBV29-1,NA,TGCAGCGTTGTAGGGAATGGCTACACCTTC,CSVVGNGYTF
few,TRBJ1-1,13,TRBV20-1,TRBD1,TGCAGTGCTAGAGGGGACAGGGACACTGAAGCTTTCTTT,CSARGDRDTEAFF
few,TRBJ2-7,15,TRBV6-5,NA,TGTGCCAGCAGTATACGAGGACAGTTTGCGTACGAGCAGTACTTC,CASSIRGQFAYEQYF
few,TRBJ1-1,17,TRBV20-1,NA,TGCAGTGCTGGAAGACTCAGTGGGTCATCTCGTAACACTGAAGCTTTCTTT,CSAGRLSGSSRNTEAFF
NA,TRBJ2-1,16,TRBV6-1,NA,TGTGCCAGCAGTGAACGGGGCGGGGGCACCTACAATGAGCAGTTCTTC,CASSERGGGTYNEQFF
many,TRBJ2-2,15,TRBV7-2,NA,TGTGCCAGCAGCTTAGCGTCGGGGGCAGGCGGGGAGCTGTTTTTT,CASSLASGAGGELFF
NA,TRBJ2-4,16,TRBV7-2,NA,TGTGCCAGCAGCTTAGTAAGCCCCCTAGCCAAAAACATTCAGTACTTC,CASSLVSPLAKNIQYF
many,TRBJ1-2,13,TRBV6-5,NA,TGTGCCAGCAGTTTACAGGGCAACTATGGCTACACCTTC,CASSLQGNYGYTF
once,TRBJ2-7,17,TRBV5-1,TRBD2,TGCGCCAGCAGCTTGTGGTCGGGGGCGGGAGGGCCGAACGAGCAGTACTTC,CASSLWSGAGGPNEQYF